This TCR beta chain emerged from a study of shared clonotypes between healthy human individuals. This clone was counted a few times. Other nucleotide sequences from this sample produce the same CDR3. This CDR3 contains 12 residues. The V gene's germline CDR1 is GTSNPN and CDR2 SVGIG (reference sequence). Trimming took off 3 bases at V and 1 base at J, with 7 bases between the two ends. TCRdb's copy holds only in-frame clones and misses some; the assay was immunoSEQ multiplex PCR. Here the sample spans roughly 1 million clones, about 75% being singletons. The receptor's source is a man aged 18 to 30 in good health. Source material: memory CD4+ T cells sorted from blood. The subset is: CD45RA-negative fraction. The V gene is TRBV30, the J gene TRBJ2-7; a possible D gene is TRBD1 (5 bases). The CDR3 coding sequence is TGTGCCTGGAGGGGGCTTTCCTACGAGCAGTACTTC. It is translated as CAWRGLSYEQYF.